This paragraph covers one T cell receptor beta chain sequence. TCRdb re-called the 5' RACE reads through MiXCR, storing one row per CDR3 protein. Here the sample spans roughly 40,000 distinct CDR3 sequences, 5.5% to 8.5% being singletons. The sample comes from a study of T-cell memory formation after mild COVID-19. Across the whole study: TCR clusters mostly belonged to single donors.

Germline values: CDR1 LGHNA, CDR2 YNFKEQ. V lost 3 bases to trimming and J lost 2 bases, with 8 bases between them. There are 14 residues in the CDR3. The TCR was taken from an adult who had mild COVID-19 (a few samples of this study predate the infection). Cell type and time point are not known. The J gene is TRBJ1-5, the V gene TRBV4-2; the D is unclear. Source material: PBMCs or a T cell subset sorted from them (not recorded which). CDR3 DNA sequence: TGTGCCAGCAGCCAGGCCGACGGCAATCAGCCCCAGCATTTT. Translation: CASSQADGNQPQHF.